Included here is one T cell receptor beta chain sequence, with context. The sample is drawn from a study of blood T cell repertoires in COVID-19. The CDR3 is 15 residues long. CDR1 is MNHEY, CDR2 SMNVEV, per germline (reference sequence). The junction had 9 bases not matched to a gene; V was cut back by 8 bases and J by 2 bases. The protocol was immunoSEQ multiplex PCR, while the TCRdb copy is restricted to in-frame clones and leaves out a portion. Seen here are roughly 300,000 clones, around 87% observed once, and the top ten hold more than 1.3%. The sequence was collected from a woman aged 35 to 49 who had recovered from COVID-19. The chain recombines TRBV27 with TRBJ2-7; TRBD2 aligns across 10 bases. The material sequenced was peripheral blood. This CDR3 reads CASAIRTSGPYEQYF. The CDR3, as DNA: TGTGCCAGCGCTATCAGGACTAGCGGACCCTACGAGCAGTACTTC.